Listed below are T cell receptor beta chains from one sample, sequenced in a study of blood T cell repertoires in COVID-19. Clones were read by immunoSEQ multiplex PCR, and TCRdb kept only the in-frame ones, dropping some. The table has fewer than 250,000 clones, approximately 91% seen once. Sequencing was performed on peripheral blood. These receptors all come from a man aged 25 to 40 with acute or convalescent COVID-19. Both conserved end residues are part of each CDR3. A D gene is named only where the DNA matches it firmly. Not every row has a clone size; where given, it reads once, few, many or a size class.

clone_size	j_call	d_call	v_call	cdr3_aa	cdr3_nt
NA	TRBJ2-5	NA	TRBV11-2	CASSFSMKETQYF	TGTGCCAGCAGCTTTAGTATGAAGGAGACCCAGTACTTC
NA	TRBJ2-2	NA	TRBV6-6	CASSLTSGLNTGELFF	TGTGCCAGCAGTTTGACGAGCGGCCTAAACACCGGGGAGCTGTTTTTT
NA	TRBJ2-5	TRBD2	TRBV9	CASSLAGDGKTQYF	TGTGCCAGCAGCCTGGCGGGGGACGGAAAGACCCAGTACTTC
NA	TRBJ2-7	TRBD2	TRBV13	CASSSPLGGGRAYEQYF	TGTGCCAGCAGCTCACCTTTAGGGGGCGGGAGGGCCTACGAGCAGTACTTC
NA	TRBJ1-1	NA	TRBV9	CASSVTGKTEAFF	TGTGCCAGCAGCGTAACAGGGAAAACTGAAGCTTTCTTT
once	TRBJ2-1	NA	TRBV2	CASGSSGPSYNEQFF	TGTGCCAGCGGGTCAAGCGGACCTTCCTACAATGAGCAGTTCTTC
NA	TRBJ1-2	NA	TRBV28	CASEWGSDFNYGYTF	TGTGCCAGCGAGTGGGGCAGCGACTTTAACTATGGCTACACCTTC
NA	TRBJ1-6	NA	TRBV27	CASSFPRSSYNSPLHF	TGTGCCAGCAGTTTCCCGAGGAGCTCCTATAATTCACCCCTCCACTTT
NA	TRBJ2-2	NA	TRBV29-1	CSVGVANTGELFF	TGCAGCGTTGGAGTAGCGAACACCGGGGAGCTGTTTTTT
NA	TRBJ2-3	NA	TRBV7-8	CASSLMRTDTQYF	TGTGCCAGCAGCTTAATGAGGACAGATACGCAGTATTTT
NA	TRBJ1-5	TRBD1	TRBV19	CASSIGRGQYQHF	TGTGCCAGTAGTATAGGGAGGGGGCAATACCAGCATTTT
NA	TRBJ1-2	TRBD1	TRBV11-2	CASSAFRQGFSGYTF	TGTGCCAGCTCAGCTTTCCGACAGGGTTTTAGTGGCTACACCTTC
NA	TRBJ1-5	NA	TRBV7-9	CASSPGQGGPNQPQHF	TGTGCCAGCAGCCCGGGCCAGGGAGGCCCCAATCAGCCCCAGCATTTT
NA	TRBJ1-1	NA	TRBV30	CAWSVEGGRTEAFF	TGTGCCTGGAGTGTTGAAGGGGGAAGAACTGAAGCTTTCTTT
NA	TRBJ1-3	NA	TRBV21-1	CARPGGRGLLGGNTIYF	TGTGCCAGACCGGGGGGCAGGGGGCTCTTGGGTGGAAACACCATATATTTT
NA	TRBJ1-3	TRBD1	TRBV7-6	CASSPGTGDRRDTIYF	TGTGCCAGCAGCCCTGGGACAGGGGACCGGAGAGACACCATATATTTT
once	TRBJ2-7	TRBD1	TRBV5-4	CASSSKTPGQGDSYEQYF	TGTGCCAGCAGCTCGAAGACACCGGGACAGGGGGATTCCTACGAGCAGTACTTC
NA	TRBJ1-5	NA	TRBV6-4	CASSPGINSNQPQHF	TGTGCCAGCAGTCCGGGGATCAATAGCAATCAGCCCCAGCATTTT
NA	TRBJ2-3	TRBD2	TRBV4-2	CASSQVALAGEAQYF	TGTGCCAGCAGCCAAGTAGCCCTAGCGGGGGAGGCGCAGTATTTT
NA	TRBJ2-5	NA	TRBV21-1	CASSLGVTGNGVETQYF	TGTGCCAGCAGCCTCGGAGTTACGGGTAATGGTGTAGAGACCCAGTACTTC
NA	TRBJ2-7	TRBD1	TRBV28	CASSLGQGRYEQYF	TGTGCCAGCAGTTTGGGACAGGGGAGGTACGAGCAGTACTTC
NA	TRBJ2-7	TRBD2	TRBV7-3	CASSFGAGPYEQYF	TGTGCCAGCAGCTTCGGAGCGGGACCCTACGAGCAGTACTTC
NA	TRBJ1-1	NA	TRBV6-4	CASSANPTGLNTEAFF	TGTGCCAGCAGTGCCAATCCGACAGGTCTGAACACTGAAGCTTTCTTT
NA	TRBJ2-1	TRBD1	TRBV2	CASRGDRASYNEQFF	TGTGCCAGCAGAGGGGACAGGGCTTCCTACAATGAGCAGTTCTTC
NA	TRBJ1-1	NA	TRBV12-3/TRBV12-4	CASTPRVARKTFF	TGTGCCAGCACCCCCCGTGTGGCTCGTAAGACTTTCTTT
once	TRBJ2-7	TRBD2	TRBV7-2	CASSLAASSGRAYEQYF	TGTGCCAGCAGCTTAGCTGCAAGTAGCGGGAGGGCGTACGAGCAGTACTTC
NA	TRBJ1-1	TRBD1	TRBV7-3	CASSLSGTGGLNTEAFF	TGTGCCAGCAGTCTAAGTGGGACAGGGGGCCTTAACACTGAAGCTTTCTTT
NA	TRBJ1-5	NA	TRBV19	CASSSLAGRGNQPQHF	TGTGCCAGTAGTAGTTTGGCAGGGAGGGGCAATCAGCCCCAGCATTTT
NA	TRBJ2-7	TRBD1	TRBV19	CASSLQGTRNGEQYF	TGTGCCAGTAGTCTACAGGGGACGCGCAACGGGGAGCAGTACTTC
NA	TRBJ2-3	NA	TRBV2	CASGVVRTAFTDTQYF	TGTGCCAGCGGGGTCGTTCGGACAGCCTTCACAGATACGCAGTATTTT
NA	TRBJ2-7	NA	TRBV28	CASSTRGVRAYEQYF	TGTGCCAGCAGTACTCGGGGAGTTCGTGCCTACGAGCAGTACTTC
NA	TRBJ1-1	TRBD1	TRBV5-8	CASSRALGQGAETEAFF	TGTGCCAGCAGCCGCGCTCTGGGACAGGGGGCAGAGACTGAAGCTTTCTTT
NA	TRBJ1-5	NA	TRBV6-6	CASSQNLGGGNQPQHF	TGTGCCAGCAGTCAAAACTTAGGGGGAGGCAATCAGCCCCAGCATTTT
NA	TRBJ1-2	NA	TRBV28	CASSLSGNHNYGYTF	TGTGCCAGCAGTTTATCAGGGAACCATAACTATGGCTACACCTTC
NA	TRBJ2-7	NA	TRBV7-9	CASSLNPGLSYEQYF	TGTGCCAGCAGCCTAAACCCGGGACTGAGCTACGAGCAGTACTTC
NA	TRBJ1-1	NA	TRBV7-8	CASSLDRVMNTEAFF	TGTGCCAGCAGCTTAGACAGGGTAATGAACACTGAAGCTTTCTTT
NA	TRBJ1-6	NA	TRBV6-5	CASRQGGTYNSPLHF	TGTGCCAGCAGACAGGGTGGGACCTATAATTCACCCCTCCACTTT
NA	TRBJ2-5	NA	TRBV20-1	CSAPVVETQYF	TGCAGTGCCCCTGTCGTTGAGACCCAGTACTTC
NA	TRBJ2-1	NA	TRBV5-1	CASSLGENEQFF	TGCGCCAGCAGCTTGGGAGAGAATGAGCAGTTCTTC
NA	TRBJ2-3	NA	TRBV2	CASRRGETDTQYF	TGTGCCAGCAGAAGGGGTGAGACAGATACGCAGTATTTT
NA	TRBJ1-5	NA	TRBV16	CASSQFTVQPQHF	TGTGCCAGCAGCCAATTTACGGTTCAGCCCCAGCATTTT
NA	TRBJ2-1	TRBD2	TRBV25-1	CASSLAGGAYNEQFF	TGTGCCAGCAGCCTAGCGGGAGGTGCCTACAATGAGCAGTTCTTC
NA	TRBJ1-6	NA	TRBV5-1	CASSLAEDSPLHF	TGCGCCAGCAGCTTGGCCGAGGATTCACCCCTCCACTTT
NA	TRBJ2-2	NA	TRBV4-2	CASSQDGLTNTGELFF	TGTGCCAGCAGCCAAGATGGACTAACGAACACCGGGGAGCTGTTTTTT
NA	TRBJ1-6	TRBD1	TRBV30	CAWMDRGNSPLHF	TGTGCCTGGATGGACAGGGGGAATTCACCCCTCCACTTT
NA	TRBJ2-3	NA	TRBV5-4	CASSKRDTQYF	TGTGCCAGCTCCAAACGGGATACGCAGTATTTT
NA	TRBJ1-1	NA	TRBV19	CASSRTRNNTEAFF	TGTGCCAGTAGTCGAACCAGAAATAACACTGAAGCTTTCTTT
NA	TRBJ1-3	TRBD1	TRBV5-4	CASSSPGQMGNTIYF	TGTGCCAGCAGCTCCCCGGGACAGATGGGAAACACCATATATTTT
NA	TRBJ2-3	NA	TRBV6-5	CASRPRGVSTDTQYF	TGTGCCAGCAGACCCAGGGGGGTTAGCACAGATACGCAGTATTTT
NA	TRBJ2-3	TRBD1	TRBV5-1	CASRHRGPTDTQYF	TGCGCCAGCAGACACAGGGGGCCCACAGATACGCAGTATTTT
once	TRBJ2-5	TRBD2	TRBV29-1	CSVSGLAGETQYF	TGCAGCGTTTCGGGACTAGCGGGAGAGACCCAGTACTTC
once	TRBJ1-5	NA	TRBV28	CASSPLRNQPQHF	TGTGCCAGCAGTCCCCTACGCAATCAGCCCCAGCATTTT
NA	TRBJ1-6	NA	TRBV28	CASRSPAGGGSPLHF	TGTGCCAGCCGATCCCCGGCGGGAGGCGGATCACCCCTCCACTTT
NA	TRBJ1-1	NA	TRBV7-3	CASSPGGTEAFF	TGTGCCAGCAGCCCGGGTGGCACTGAAGCTTTCTTT
NA	TRBJ2-1	TRBD1	TRBV24-1	CATSSPGQGMNEQFF	TGTGCCACCAGTTCTCCGGGACAGGGGATGAATGAGCAGTTCTTC
once	TRBJ2-5	NA	TRBV7-9	CASSRVLDETQYF	TGTGCCAGCAGCCGGGTGTTGGATGAGACCCAGTACTTC
NA	TRBJ1-2	TRBD1	TRBV11-2	CASSCGTGGCGYTF	TGTGCCAGCAGCTGCGGGACAGGGGGCTGTGGCTACACCTTC